This TCR beta chain was observed in a study of blood T cell repertoires in COVID-19. The overall study: The analysed material was cDNA or gDNA that came from T cells, B-cell-depleted T cells, or PBMCs.

Produced via immunoSEQ multiplex PCR; TCRdb's table is partial and in-frame only. Of 140,000 or so clones listed, 88% are singletons. The CDR3 is 16 residues long. Trimming cost V 6 bases and J 1 base; bases outside gene matches: 8. Germline CDR1 and CDR2: SNHLY and FYNNEI. Followed over time, Seattle patients had been enrolled while infection was active. The TCR originated in a human donor with COVID-19, enrolled during active disease. The donor label of this sample is uncertain. V is TRBV2 and J is TRBJ1-3; 8 bases align to TRBD1. Sequences were obtained from peripheral blood. CDR3 amino acids: CASSAAGGASGNTIYF. The CDR3 bases are TGTGCCAGCAGCGCTGCAGGGGGCGCTTCTGGAAACACCATATATTTT.